This entry concerns a single T cell receptor (beta chain). The source of the sample is a study of OX40 agonist ivuxolimab in advanced cancers. Overall study: Patients were infused with ivuxolimab every 2 weeks at 0.01 to 10 mg/kg. A male proportion of 70% to 90% was recorded, with mean age approximately 56 years and range about 20 to 79. Previous treatment with anti-PD-1, anti-PD-L1 or anti-CTLA-4 therapy was allowed; less than 45% had received some.

If patients had autoimmune disease history or systemic immunosuppression, they were excluded. Germline assignment: CDR1 SGHRS and CDR2 YFSETQ. This CDR3 spans 16 amino acids. Trimming at V came to 1 base and at J to 0 bases, leaving 2 bases not matched to a gene. Profiling relied on immunoSEQ multiplex PCR, and the TCRdb table lists in-frame clones only, not all of them. The sample holds about 110,000 clones, roughly 90% seen once. The sequencing here drew on CD4+ or CD8+ T cells sorted from blood, taken in a trial of the OX40 agonist ivuxolimab. The clonotype comes from an adult with an advanced solid tumor such as melanoma, head and neck, liver or kidney cancer. This chain uses TRBV5-1 with TRBJ2-3, with 10 bases aligning to TRBD2. CDR3 sequence reads: CASSLRTSGSTDTQYF. For the CDR3, the DNA is TGCGCCAGCAGCTTGAGGACTAGCGGCAGCACAGATACGCAGTATTTT.